A selection of T cell receptor beta chains follows, all from one sample in a study of PD-L1 blockade in urothelial cancer. Sequenced by immunoSEQ multiplex PCR; TCRdb stores in-frame clones only, minus some. The sample lists 120,000 or so clones; more than 70% were seen once. The sample here was PBMCs, taken around atezolizumab (anti-PD-L1) treatment. Receptors originate from a man aged 50 to 60 with urothelial cancer. The conserved cysteine and the conserved F or W are not part of the CDR3 here. D genes are given only for firm matches. The size field is filled for only some rows; it gives once, few, many or a size class.

D gene: -; clone size: -; V gene: TRBV30; CDR3 protein: AWSLVGRTGGYT
D gene: -; clone size: -; V gene: TRBV5-1; CDR3 protein: ASEGNTGYGYT
D gene: TRBD1; clone size: -; V gene: TRBV2; CDR3 protein: ASRTQGVSTDTQY
D gene: TRBD2; clone size: -; V gene: TRBV6-6; CDR3 protein: ASKISGRGETQY
D gene: -; clone size: -; V gene: TRBV7-2; CDR3 protein: ASTLVEGLTEAF
D gene: TRBD1; clone size: few; V gene: TRBV19; CDR3 protein: ASSPWGQGESPLH
D gene: TRBD2; clone size: -; V gene: TRBV19; CDR3 protein: ASTSGRTGTDTQY
D gene: -; clone size: -; V gene: TRBV28; CDR3 protein: ASKTRNPRTNTEAF
D gene: -; clone size: -; V gene: TRBV19; CDR3 protein: ATGTNSNQPQH
D gene: TRBD1; clone size: -; V gene: TRBV7-8; CDR3 protein: ASSEIGTGKAYEQY
D gene: TRBD2; clone size: -; V gene: TRBV11-3; CDR3 protein: ASSLTSGIAGRYNEQF
D gene: -; clone size: -; V gene: TRBV18; CDR3 protein: ASSPEWSNQPQH
D gene: -; clone size: -; V gene: TRBV5-1; CDR3 protein: ASRMTEYGYT
D gene: -; clone size: few; V gene: TRBV29-1; CDR3 protein: SVDDRSQETQY
D gene: -; clone size: -; V gene: TRBV6-6; CDR3 protein: ASAPGTSTDTQY
D gene: TRBD1; clone size: once; V gene: TRBV16; CDR3 protein: ASSRSGQAPGHEQF
D gene: TRBD2; clone size: -; V gene: TRBV7-3; CDR3 protein: ASSTSGNTGELF
D gene: -; clone size: -; V gene: TRBV18; CDR3 protein: ASSPLPGSSYNEQF
D gene: -; clone size: -; V gene: TRBV5-6; CDR3 protein: ASSLGLAAKNIQY
D gene: TRBD2; clone size: -; V gene: TRBV18; CDR3 protein: ASSPSAGLAGEETQY
D gene: -; clone size: -; V gene: TRBV28; CDR3 protein: ASSQGAKNIQY
D gene: TRBD1; clone size: -; V gene: TRBV5-1; CDR3 protein: ASSPGQGSSYEQY
D gene: TRBD2; clone size: -; V gene: TRBV5-5; CDR3 protein: ASSLALAGGQSHEQF
D gene: -; clone size: many; V gene: TRBV4-1; CDR3 protein: ASSPTRDKGYHEQY
D gene: TRBD2; clone size: -; V gene: TRBV18; CDR3 protein: ASSPGTRQETQY
D gene: -; clone size: -; V gene: TRBV4-2; CDR3 protein: ASSQDRVANEKLF
D gene: TRBD1; clone size: -; V gene: TRBV5-1; CDR3 protein: ASSRTGGGNQPQH
D gene: TRBD2; clone size: -; V gene: TRBV19; CDR3 protein: ASSIVAGGFPGELF
D gene: -; clone size: -; V gene: TRBV10-3; CDR3 protein: AISPQGGGYEQY
D gene: -; clone size: -; V gene: TRBV11-2; CDR3 protein: ASSLTKNEQF
D gene: TRBD1; clone size: once; V gene: TRBV4-1; CDR3 protein: ASSFSRGQGARNEAF
D gene: TRBD1; clone size: -; V gene: TRBV18; CDR3 protein: ASSPTTGTGELF
D gene: -; clone size: -; V gene: TRBV7-9; CDR3 protein: ASSLSQEGF
D gene: TRBD1; clone size: -; V gene: TRBV6-1; CDR3 protein: ASIPGQGGKEEQF
D gene: TRBD1; clone size: -; V gene: TRBV6-9; CDR3 protein: ASGPGTDSYEQY
D gene: TRBD2; clone size: -; V gene: TRBV7-6; CDR3 protein: ASSSGLANTGELF
D gene: TRBD2; clone size: -; V gene: TRBV4-2; CDR3 protein: ASSQDSGLSTDTQY
D gene: TRBD1; clone size: -; V gene: TRBV9; CDR3 protein: ASSQTTGTTDTQY
D gene: TRBD2; clone size: -; V gene: TRBV7-9; CDR3 protein: ASSRTSGSWETQY
D gene: -; clone size: -; V gene: TRBV7-8; CDR3 protein: ASSLRSGSGANVLT
D gene: -; clone size: -; V gene: TRBV18; CDR3 protein: ASSPFDTYNEQF
D gene: TRBD2; clone size: -; V gene: TRBV5-4; CDR3 protein: ASSEGGGMGPYEQY
D gene: TRBD2; clone size: -; V gene: TRBV6-5; CDR3 protein: ASSLAGAGAGEQF
D gene: -; clone size: -; V gene: TRBV19; CDR3 protein: ASSPQGWTSHNEQF
D gene: -; clone size: -; V gene: TRBV10-1; CDR3 protein: ASAVGQNTEAF
D gene: TRBD2; clone size: -; V gene: TRBV13; CDR3 protein: ASRPSGSYEQY
D gene: TRBD1; clone size: -; V gene: TRBV5-6; CDR3 protein: ASSSTGTAYGYT
D gene: -; clone size: -; V gene: TRBV6-1; CDR3 protein: ASSEAAGSFNEKLF
D gene: -; clone size: few; V gene: TRBV7-8; CDR3 protein: ASSLGTGGVTSYEQY
D gene: -; clone size: -; V gene: TRBV6-4; CDR3 protein: ASSQDNYGNQPQH
D gene: TRBD2; clone size: -; V gene: TRBV10-3; CDR3 protein: AISEPQREGGEQY
D gene: TRBD2; clone size: -; V gene: TRBV5-4; CDR3 protein: ASSTPGVAGIDNEQF
D gene: -; clone size: -; V gene: TRBV19; CDR3 protein: ASSSGWQETQY
D gene: TRBD2; clone size: -; V gene: TRBV7-3; CDR3 protein: ASSLRGATSGMVEYIQY